The 29 T cell receptor beta chains given below trace back to one sample, sequenced in a study of regulatory T cells in long-lasting Graves disease. Time point of the sample: persistent/refractory GD, antithyroid drugs over 5 years with positive TRAb. From RNA extracted from PBMCs, the TCR library was made. With iRepertoire HTBI primers and Arm-PCR of CDR3 regions, TCR beta libraries were built. TCRdb reprocessed the multiplex PCR reads via MiXCR and lists one record per CDR3 protein. Of a few hundred thousand distinct CDR3 sequences in the sample, roughly a quarter were seen once. Here the sequenced sample was peripheral blood mononuclear cells (PBMCs), taken when the disease was refractory, from a patient treated with antithyroid drugs. All receptors derive from a female donor with Graves disease.

In its sample, this clonotype was seen many times. V and J are TRBV30 and TRBJ1-2; no reliable D call. There are 11 residues in the CDR3. Looked up from germline, CDR1 is GTSNPN and CDR2 is SVGIG (reference sequence). The ends were cut back, 5 bases at V and 4 bases at J, with 8 bases in the middle. The chain's CDR3 is CAWQDAYGYTF. As DNA, the CDR3 is TGTGCCTGGCAGGATGCCTATGGCTACACCTTC.

The J gene is TRBJ2-5, the V gene TRBV9; TRBD2 matches 7 bases. The J call is uncertain, as TRBJ2-1 better fits the DNA end. The CDR3 has 15 amino acids. Looked up from germline, CDR1 is SGDLS and CDR2 is YYNGEE. CDR3 region: CASSAPGGSDSEQFF. In DNA, the CDR3 is TGTGCCAGCAGTGCCCCTGGCGGGAGTGATAGTGAGCAGTTCTTC.

This clonotype was counted many times. The V call is TRBV6-2 or TRBV6-3, the J call TRBJ1-2; D unclear. From germline, CDR1 is MNHEY and CDR2 SVGEGT. Trimming took 4 bases from V and 8 from J, leaving 14 bases between them. This CDR3 spans 13 amino acids. The CDR3 spells CASSSDGLGGYTF. The CDR3 region has the DNA TGTGCCAGCAGTTCGGACGGCCTGGGGGGCTACACCTTC.

This clonotype was seen many times. J is TRBJ2-5 and V is TRBV10-3; 9 nucleotides agree with TRBD2. CDR1 is ENHRY, CDR2 SYGVKD, per germline. This CDR3 is built from 15 residues. After removal of 4 bases from V and 2 bases from J, the junction contained 5 bases not matched to a gene. The chain's CDR3 is CAISGPAGGQETQYF. For the CDR3, the DNA is TGTGCCATCAGTGGGCCAGCGGGGGGACAAGAGACCCAGTACTTC.

This clonotype was seen only a few times. The chain employs TRBV20-1 and TRBJ2-5, with TRBD2 identical over 7 bases. The CDR3 consists of 17 residues. Germline CDR1 is DFQATT and CDR2 is SNEGSKA (reference sequence). Unmatched junction bases numbered 17, after V lost 3 bases and J lost 4 bases. The chain's CDR3 is CSARKGWGGENTETQYF. The CDR3, as DNA: TGCAGTGCTAGGAAGGGCTGGGGGGGGGAGAATACAGAGACCCAGTACTTC.

This clonotype has more than one count but fewer than ten. The rearrangement uses TRBV11-2 and TRBJ2-1; 11 positions agree with TRBD2. The CDR3 is made up of 16 amino acids. Germline CDR1 reads SGHAT; CDR2 reads FQNNGV. Germline trimming cut 6 bases from V and 7 bases from J; bases unmatched to any gene: 11. The CDR3 region is CASRANSGRAGNEQFF. CDR3 sequence (DNA): TGTGCCAGCAGAGCTAATAGCGGGAGGGCGGGAAATGAGCAGTTCTTC.

Of note for this clonotype: The junction departs from germline at one end; a sequencing error may be responsible. The chain has TRBV6-1 and TRBJ2-7; TRBD2 matches at 14 bases. CDR3 length: 16 residues. Germline assignment: CDR1 MNHNS and CDR2 SASEGT. CDR3 DNA: TGTGCCAGCAGCTCTGGACTAGCGGGAGGATCCTACGAGCAGCACTTC. Translation gives CASSSGLAGGSYEQHF.

The V call is TRBV7-2, the J call TRBJ2-1; D not resolved. This CDR3 has 14 amino acids. V shed 0 bases and J shed 9 bases, with 12 bases lying between them. Germline V gene data show CDR1 as SGHTA and CDR2 as FQGNSA. CDR3 nucleotide sequence: TGTGCCAGCAGCTTAGCGTATGTGGGTTTTGAGCAGTTCTTC. This encodes CASSLAYVGFEQFF.

J is TRBJ2-6 and V is TRBV19, with D hard to call. V lost 4 bases and J lost 3, with 10 bases in between. Germline CDR1 is LNHDA and CDR2 is SQIVND (reference sequence). This CDR3 has 15 residues. CDR3 DNA: TGTGCCAGTAGTACCTTCACCAGTGGGGCCAACGTCCTGACTTTC. Translated, it gives CASSTFTSGANVLTF.

This clonotype was recorded many times. The chain has TRBV9 and TRBJ1-2, with D possibly matching TRBD1 (5 bases). Trimming removed 0 bases at V and 6 bases at J, with 15 bases between. CDR1 is SGDLS, CDR2 YYNGEE, per germline. This CDR3 contains 15 residues. The CDR3 DNA reads as TGTGCCAGCAGCGTAGAAGACAGAAGGATGGATGGCTACACCTTC. This sequence encodes CASSVEDRRMDGYTF. Together with reference TRBV9 and TRBJ1-2, the CDR3 gives the full variable domain: DSGVTQTPKHLITATGQRVTLRCSPRSGDLSVYWYQQSLDQGLQFLIQYYNGEERAKGNILERFSAQQFPDLHSELNLSSLELGDSALYFCASSVEDRRMDGYTFGSGTRLTVV.

This chain joins TRBV9 and TRBJ2-7; the match to TRBD2 covers 7 bases. Germline assignment: CDR1 SGDLS and CDR2 YYNGEE. The ends lost 3 bases at V and 3 bases at J; junction bases unmatched: 3. This CDR3 has 13 amino acids. The CDR3 sequence: CASSAGLFYEQYF. As DNA, the CDR3 is TGTGCCAGCAGCGCGGGACTATTCTACGAGCAGTACTTC.

This clonotype was seen repeatedly, ten times or more. This chain uses TRBV2 with TRBJ2-5, with TRBD2 as a possible D gene (6 bases). The V gene's germline CDR1 is SNHLY and CDR2 FYNNEI. V dropped 8 bases and J dropped 5 bases, with 18 bases sitting between them. This CDR3 region has 14 residues. The CDR3 sequence is CASRRTNLMETQYF. The CDR3 bases are TGTGCCAGCCGCCGGACTAACCTAATGGAGACCCAGTACTTC.

This clonotype was seen at least ten times. The gene calls are TRBV28 and TRBJ1-2; TRBD1 is a possible D gene (6 bases). Germline V gene data show CDR1 as MDHEN and CDR2 as SYDVKM. The CDR3 extends over 14 amino acids. The V and J ends lost 3 bases and 2 bases respectively, with 10 bases between them. This CDR3 is CASSLHDRNYGYTF. The CDR3 region has the DNA TGTGCCAGCAGTTTGCACGACAGGAACTATGGCTACACCTTC.

This clonotype was detected many times. The chain joins TRBV12-3 or TRBV12-4 to TRBJ1-1; D is unclear. V gave up 1 base and J gave up 5 bases, with 5 bases separating them. The CDR3 runs to 12 residues. The CDR3 DNA is TGTGCCAGCAGTTTAGAGGAGACTGAAGCTTTCTTT. This gives the protein CASSLEETEAFF.

This clonotype was found a few times. The V gene is TRBV19, the J gene TRBJ1-1; a weak D match, TRBD1 (5 bases). Germline values: CDR1 LNHDA, CDR2 SQIVND (reference sequence). This CDR3 has 15 amino acids. Trimming removed 4 bases from V and 1 base from J, with 13 bases in between. The DNA of the CDR3 is TGTGCCAGTAGTACCCAAACCAGGGAGAACACTGAAGCTTTCTTT. It is translated as CASSTQTRENTEAFF.

The sample holds a few counts of this clonotype. The gene calls are TRBV12-3 or TRBV12-4 and TRBJ1-5; perhaps TRBD1 as D (6 bases). The CDR3 consists of 14 residues. The V gene lost 4 bases and the J gene lost 5 bases, with 12 bases spanning the gap. CDR3 DNA: TGTGCCAGCAGTTCCTGGGGGCGGCATCAGCCCCAGCATTTT. Its protein is CASSSWGRHQPQHF.

The gene calls are TRBV20-1 and TRBJ1-4; a possible D gene is TRBD1 (5 bases). CDR3 length: 14 residues. Deletions cut 3 bases from V and 4 bases from J, with 12 bases between. Looked up from germline, CDR1 is DFQATT and CDR2 is SNEGSKA (reference sequence). The CDR3 region is CSASSGVGNEKLFF. CDR3 nucleotide sequence: TGCAGTGCTAGTTCGGGGGTCGGTAATGAAAAACTGTTTTTT.

This clonotype has just a few counts. V is TRBV6-1 and J is TRBJ2-2; D is unclear. Trimming removed 9 bases at V and 1 base at J, with 15 bases between. The CDR3 extends over 15 amino acids. CDR1 MNHNS and CDR2 SASEGT come from the germline V gene. In nucleotides, the CDR3 is TGTGCCAGGATTCTACGGTCCTGGAACACCGGGGAGCTGTTTTTT. Translated: CARILRSWNTGELFF.

The V and J genes are TRBV27 and TRBJ2-3; TRBD1 agrees at 10 bases. Germline V CDR1 and CDR2: MNHEY, SMNVEV (reference sequence). The CDR3 extends over 17 amino acids. V dropped 5 bases and J dropped 2; count of bases not matched to a gene: 10. In DNA form, the CDR3 reads TGTGCCAGCAGTCTCGACAGGGGGCTACAGGTCACAGATACGCAGTATTTT. This codes for CASSLDRGLQVTDTQYF.

The chain is built from TRBV27 and TRBJ1-5; 8 nucleotides agree with TRBD1. Germline-derived CDR1 and CDR2 are MNHEY and SMNVEV (reference sequence). The length of the CDR3 is 19 residues. Losses at the gene ends were 6 bases for V and 14 bases for J; bases not matched to a gene: 30. CDR3 bases: TGTGCCAGCAGCCCTGCCCGATTAGGACAGGGCAAAAGCGAGCGAGGTGAGCATTTT. Protein: CASSPARLGQGKSERGEHF.

The rearrangement uses TRBV7-3 and TRBJ1-6; the D gene is possibly TRBD1 (6 bases). Germline CDR1 and CDR2: SGHTA and FQGTGA. CDR3 length: 15 residues. V was clipped by 1 base and J by 7 bases, with 11 bases between them. CDR3 coding DNA: TGTGCCAGCAGCTTAAGTGGGGGCCCCAATTCACCCCTCCACTTT. Protein: CASSLSGGPNSPLHF.

This clonotype has ten or more counts. The chain links TRBV20-1 to TRBJ1-1, with D hard to call. Germline CDR1 and CDR2: DFQATT and SNEGSKA (reference sequence). The CDR3 spans 14 residues. Trimming took 5 bases from V and 0 from J, leaving 13 bases between them. Here the CDR3 reads CSASRGGMNTEAFF. CDR3 nucleotide sequence: TGCAGTGCTTCCCGTGGAGGGATGAACACTGAAGCTTTCTTT.

The chain links TRBV9 to TRBJ2-5; D gene unclear. The CDR3 totals 15 residues. Trimming removed 0 bases at V and 3 bases at J, with 12 bases between. Germline V lookup: CDR1 SGDLS, CDR2 YYNGEE. CDR3 DNA: TGTGCCAGCAGCGTAGGACGTATAACGGAAGAGACCCAGTACTTC. Amino acid sequence: CASSVGRITEETQYF.

This clonotype was found many times. The rearrangement links TRBV27 to TRBJ1-1; D not certain. The germline V gene encodes CDR1 MNHEY and CDR2 SMNVEV (reference sequence). The V gene lost 3 bases and the J gene lost 0 bases, with 11 bases spanning the gap. The CDR3 totals 15 residues. The CDR3 nucleotides read TGTGCCAGCAGTTTTGGGGAGGACCTGAACACTGAAGCTTTCTTT. Protein sequence: CASSFGEDLNTEAFF.

This clonotype appeared many times. The chain joins TRBV6-2 or TRBV6-3 to TRBJ1-1; tentative D call: TRBD1 (5 bases). Trimming removed 5 bases from V and 2 bases from J, with 12 bases in between. Germline CDR1 is MNHEY and CDR2 is SVGEGT. CDR3 length: 14 amino acids. The CDR3 is CASSSRRTNTEAFF. For the CDR3, the DNA is TGTGCCAGCAGTAGCAGGAGGACAAACACTGAAGCTTTCTTT.

This clonotype was counted between two and nine times. The chain has TRBV11-2 and TRBJ2-3, with 7 bases identical to TRBD2. This CDR3 contains 14 residues. With 5 bases clipped from V and 6 bases from J, the junction kept 8 bases outside the gene matches. Germline CDR1 is SGHAT and CDR2 is FQNNGV. The CDR3 sequence is CASSTHGGSDTQYF. The DNA of the CDR3 is TGTGCCAGCAGCACCCACGGGGGGAGTGATACGCAGTATTTT.

This clonotype was counted between two and nine times. This rearrangement joins TRBV20-1 to TRBJ1-5; D remains ambiguous. V was clipped by 3 bases and J by 2 bases, with 14 bases between them. CDR1 and CDR2 (germline): DFQATT, SNEGSKA (reference sequence). There are 15 residues in the CDR3. DNA for the CDR3: TGCAGTGCTAGTGAGGAGGGAAGGGGCAATCAGCCCCAGCATTTT. It is translated as CSASEEGRGNQPQHF.

CDR3 DNA: TGCAGTGCTAGAGATATAGGGTCGTCCGGGGAGCTGTTTTTT. Translation gives CSARDIGSSGELFF. The chain links TRBV20-1 to TRBJ2-2; D is unresolved. The germline gives CDR1 DFQATT, CDR2 SNEGSKA (reference sequence). Deletions cut 0 bases from V and 6 bases from J, with 11 bases between. This CDR3 is 14 amino acids long.

The chain links TRBV20-1 to TRBJ1-5; maybe TRBD1 (5 bases). V shed 0 bases and J shed 1 base, with 13 bases lying between them. The CDR3 has 16 amino acids. Per the germline V gene, CDR1 is DFQATT and CDR2 is SNEGSKA (reference sequence). The CDR3 loop is CSARDFRGLSNQPQHF. As DNA, the CDR3 is TGCAGTGCTAGAGATTTTAGGGGCTTAAGCAATCAGCCCCAGCATTTT.